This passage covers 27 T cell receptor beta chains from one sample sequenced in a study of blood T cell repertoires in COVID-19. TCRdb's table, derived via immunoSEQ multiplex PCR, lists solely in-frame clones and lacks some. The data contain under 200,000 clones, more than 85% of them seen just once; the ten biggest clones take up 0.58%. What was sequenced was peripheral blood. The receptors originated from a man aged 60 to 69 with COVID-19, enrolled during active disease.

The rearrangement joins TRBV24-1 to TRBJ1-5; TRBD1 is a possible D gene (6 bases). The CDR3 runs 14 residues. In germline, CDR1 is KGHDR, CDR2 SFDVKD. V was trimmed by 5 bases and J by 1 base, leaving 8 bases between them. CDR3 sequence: CATSGRGSNQPQHF. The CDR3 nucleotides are TGTGCCACCAGTGGTAGGGGGAGCAATCAGCCCCAGCATTTT.

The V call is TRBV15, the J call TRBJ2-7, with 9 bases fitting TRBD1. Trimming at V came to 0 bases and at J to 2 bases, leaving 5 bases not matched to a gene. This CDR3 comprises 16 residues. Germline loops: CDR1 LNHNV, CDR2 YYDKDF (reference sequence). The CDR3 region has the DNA TGTGCCACCAGCAGAGAACAGACAGGGGGGACCTACGAGCAGTACTTC. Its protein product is CATSREQTGGTYEQYF. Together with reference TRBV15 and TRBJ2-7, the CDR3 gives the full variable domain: DAMVIQNPRYQVTQFGKPVTLSCSQTLNHNVMYWYQQKSSQAPKLLFHYYDKDFNNEADTPDNFQSRRPNTSFCFLDIRSPGLGDTAMYLCATSREQTGGTYEQYFGPGTRLTVT.

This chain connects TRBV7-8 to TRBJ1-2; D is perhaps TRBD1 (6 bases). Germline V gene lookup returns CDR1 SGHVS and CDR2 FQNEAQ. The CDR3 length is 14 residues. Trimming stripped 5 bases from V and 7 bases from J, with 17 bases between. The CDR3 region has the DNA TGTGCCAGCAGCCCCTGGACAGATTCGCGTGGCTACACCTTC. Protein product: CASSPWTDSRGYTF.

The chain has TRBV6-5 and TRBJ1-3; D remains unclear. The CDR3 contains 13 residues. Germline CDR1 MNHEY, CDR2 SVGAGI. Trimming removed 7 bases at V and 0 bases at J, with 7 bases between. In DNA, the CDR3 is TGTGCCAGCAAGCCAAACTCTGGAAACACCATATATTTT. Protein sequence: CASKPNSGNTIYF.

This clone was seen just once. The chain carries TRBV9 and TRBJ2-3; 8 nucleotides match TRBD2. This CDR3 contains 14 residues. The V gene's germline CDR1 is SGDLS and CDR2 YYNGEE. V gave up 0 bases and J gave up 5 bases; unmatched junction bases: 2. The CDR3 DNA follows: TGTGCCAGCAGCGTAGGACTAGCGCAAGATACGCAGTATTTT. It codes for CASSVGLAQDTQYF.

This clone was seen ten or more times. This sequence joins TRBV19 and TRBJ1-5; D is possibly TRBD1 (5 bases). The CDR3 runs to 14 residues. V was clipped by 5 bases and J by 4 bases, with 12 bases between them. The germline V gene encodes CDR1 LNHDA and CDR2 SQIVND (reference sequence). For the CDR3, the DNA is TGTGCCAGTAGTTCCGGGGGAGGGAATCAGCCCCAGCATTTT. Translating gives CASSSGGGNQPQHF.

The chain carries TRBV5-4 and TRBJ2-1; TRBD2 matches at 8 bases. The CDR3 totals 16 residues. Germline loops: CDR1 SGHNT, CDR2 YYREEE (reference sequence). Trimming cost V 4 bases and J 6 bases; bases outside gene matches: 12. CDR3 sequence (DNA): TGTGCCAGCAGCCCATGGAGCGGGGGAGTAGGCAATGAGCAGTTCTTC. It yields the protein CASSPWSGGVGNEQFF.

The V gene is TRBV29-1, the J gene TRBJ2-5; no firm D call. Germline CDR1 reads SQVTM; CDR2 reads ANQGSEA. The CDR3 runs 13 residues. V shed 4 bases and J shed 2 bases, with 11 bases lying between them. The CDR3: CSVVSVLQETQYF. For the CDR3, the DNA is TGCAGCGTTGTATCGGTTCTTCAAGAGACCCAGTACTTC.

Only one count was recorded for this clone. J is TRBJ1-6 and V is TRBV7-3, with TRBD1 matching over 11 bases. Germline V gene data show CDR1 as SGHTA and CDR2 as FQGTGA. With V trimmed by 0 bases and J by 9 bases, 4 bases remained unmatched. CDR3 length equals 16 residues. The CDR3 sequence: CASSLTGTGGGSPLHF. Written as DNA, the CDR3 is TGTGCCAGCAGCTTAACAGGGACAGGGGGTGGTTCACCCCTCCACTTT.

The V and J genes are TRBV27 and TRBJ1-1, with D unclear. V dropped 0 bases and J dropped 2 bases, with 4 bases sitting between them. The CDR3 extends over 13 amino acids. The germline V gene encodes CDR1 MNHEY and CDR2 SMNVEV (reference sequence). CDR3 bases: TGTGCCAGCAGTTTATCCCCTAACACTGAAGCTTTCTTT. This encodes CASSLSPNTEAFF.

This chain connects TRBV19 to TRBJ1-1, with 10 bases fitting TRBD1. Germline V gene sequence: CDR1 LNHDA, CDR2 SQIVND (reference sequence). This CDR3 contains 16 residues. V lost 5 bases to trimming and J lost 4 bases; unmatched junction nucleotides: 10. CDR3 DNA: TGTGCCAGTAGTCCGAACGGCCGGACAGGGGGCACTGAAGCTTTCTTT. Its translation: CASSPNGRTGGTEAFF.

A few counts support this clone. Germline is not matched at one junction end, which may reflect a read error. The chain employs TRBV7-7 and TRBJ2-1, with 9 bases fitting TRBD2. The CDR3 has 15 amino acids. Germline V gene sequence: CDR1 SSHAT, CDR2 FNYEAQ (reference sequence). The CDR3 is CASSRAGGSYNEQFF. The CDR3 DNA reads TGTGCTAGCAGTCGAGCGGGGGGCTCCTACAATGAGCAGTTCTTC.

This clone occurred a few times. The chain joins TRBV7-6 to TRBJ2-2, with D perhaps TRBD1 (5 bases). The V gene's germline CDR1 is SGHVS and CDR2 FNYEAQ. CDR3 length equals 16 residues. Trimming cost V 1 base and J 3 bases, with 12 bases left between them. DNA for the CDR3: TGTGCCAGCAGCTTAGGTGCTACAGGAGACACCGGGGAGCTGTTTTTT. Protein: CASSLGATGDTGELFF.

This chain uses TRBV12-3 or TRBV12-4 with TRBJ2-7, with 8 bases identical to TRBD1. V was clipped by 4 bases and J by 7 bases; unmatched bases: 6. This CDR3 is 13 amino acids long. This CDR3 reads CASSSERTGEQYF. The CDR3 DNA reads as TGTGCCAGCAGTTCAGAAAGGACAGGGGAGCAGTACTTC.

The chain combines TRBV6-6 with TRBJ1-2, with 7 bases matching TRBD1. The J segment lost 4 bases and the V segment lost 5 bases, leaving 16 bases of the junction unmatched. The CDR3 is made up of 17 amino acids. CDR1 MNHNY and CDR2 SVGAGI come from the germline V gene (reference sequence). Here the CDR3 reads CASSPPSGQAGGYGYTF. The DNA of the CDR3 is TGTGCCAGCAGTCCTCCCTCCGGACAGGCTGGAGGCTATGGCTACACCTTC.

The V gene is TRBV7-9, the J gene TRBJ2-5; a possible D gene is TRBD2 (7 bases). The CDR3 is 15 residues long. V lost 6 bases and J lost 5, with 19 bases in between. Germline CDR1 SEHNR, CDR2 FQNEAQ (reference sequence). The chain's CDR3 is CASRPPGGLWETQYF. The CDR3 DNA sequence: TGTGCCAGCAGGCCGCCCGGGGGGCTATGGGAGACCCAGTACTTC.

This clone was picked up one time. The CDR3 nucleotides read TGTGCCAGCAGCCAAGGACTAGCTATCTACGAGCAGTACTTC. Translating it yields CASSQGLAIYEQYF. The V call is TRBV3-1 (or the pseudogene TRBV3-2), the J call TRBJ2-7; 7 positions agree with TRBD2. V was pared by 1 base and J by 3 bases, with 3 bases of the junction left unmatched. The CDR3 runs 14 residues. CDR1 LGHDT and CDR2 YNNKEL come from the germline V gene (reference sequence).

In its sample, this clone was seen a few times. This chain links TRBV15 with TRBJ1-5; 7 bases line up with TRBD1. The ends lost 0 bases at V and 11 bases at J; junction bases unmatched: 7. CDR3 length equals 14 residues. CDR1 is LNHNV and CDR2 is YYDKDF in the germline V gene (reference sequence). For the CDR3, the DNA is TGTGCCACCAGCAGAGATCCGGGGCAGGGGGCCCAGCATTTT. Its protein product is CATSRDPGQGAQHF.

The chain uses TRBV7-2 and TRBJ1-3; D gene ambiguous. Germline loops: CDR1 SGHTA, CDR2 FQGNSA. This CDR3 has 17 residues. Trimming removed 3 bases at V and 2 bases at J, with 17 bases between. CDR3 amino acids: CASSFGSPKGTGNTIYF. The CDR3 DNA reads TGTGCCAGCAGCTTTGGGAGTCCTAAAGGTACTGGAAACACCATATATTTT.

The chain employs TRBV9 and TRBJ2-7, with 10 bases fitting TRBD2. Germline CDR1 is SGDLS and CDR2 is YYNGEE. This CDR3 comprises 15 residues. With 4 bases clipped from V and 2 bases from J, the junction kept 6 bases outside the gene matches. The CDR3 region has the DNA TGTGCCAGCAGCAAATTAGCGGGGGGCCCCTACGAGCAGTACTTC. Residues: CASSKLAGGPYEQYF.

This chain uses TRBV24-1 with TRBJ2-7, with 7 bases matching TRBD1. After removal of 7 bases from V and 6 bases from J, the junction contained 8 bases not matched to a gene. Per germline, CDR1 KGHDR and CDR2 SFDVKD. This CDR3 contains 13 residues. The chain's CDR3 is CATSRAGGFEQYF. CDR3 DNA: TGTGCCACCAGCCGAGCAGGGGGTTTCGAGCAGTACTTC.

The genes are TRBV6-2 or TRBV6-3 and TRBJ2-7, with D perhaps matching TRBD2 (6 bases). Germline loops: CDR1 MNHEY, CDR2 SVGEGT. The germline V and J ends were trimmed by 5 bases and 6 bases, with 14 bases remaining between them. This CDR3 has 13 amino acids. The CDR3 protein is CASSPAGGSEQYF. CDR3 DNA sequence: TGTGCCAGCAGTCCCGCCGGGGGAAGCGAGCAGTACTTC.

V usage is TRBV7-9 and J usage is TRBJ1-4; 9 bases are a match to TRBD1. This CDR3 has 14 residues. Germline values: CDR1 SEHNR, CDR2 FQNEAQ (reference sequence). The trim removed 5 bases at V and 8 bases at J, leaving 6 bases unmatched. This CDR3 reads CASSRDRDIEKLFF. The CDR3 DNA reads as TGTGCCAGCAGCCGGGACAGGGACATAGAAAAACTGTTTTTT. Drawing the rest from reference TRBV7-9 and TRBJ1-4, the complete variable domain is DTGVSQNPRHKITKRGQNVTFRCDPISEHNRLYWYRQTLGQGPEFLTYFQNEAQLEKSRLLSDRFSAERPKGSFSTLEIQRTEQGDSAMYLCASSRDRDIEKLFFGSGTQLSVL.

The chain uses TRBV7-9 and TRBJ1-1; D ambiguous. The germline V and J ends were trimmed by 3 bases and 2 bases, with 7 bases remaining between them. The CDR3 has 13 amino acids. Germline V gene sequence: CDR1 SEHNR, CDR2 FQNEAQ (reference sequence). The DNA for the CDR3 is TGTGCCAGCAGCTTGGCGGATAACACTGAAGCTTTCTTT. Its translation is CASSLADNTEAFF.

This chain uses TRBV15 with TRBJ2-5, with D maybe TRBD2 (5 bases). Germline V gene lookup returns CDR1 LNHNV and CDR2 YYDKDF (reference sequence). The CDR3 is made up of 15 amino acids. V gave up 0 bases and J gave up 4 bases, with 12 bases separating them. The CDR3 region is CATSRDRGSGETQYF. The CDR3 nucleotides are TGTGCCACCAGCAGAGATCGAGGGTCGGGAGAGACCCAGTACTTC.

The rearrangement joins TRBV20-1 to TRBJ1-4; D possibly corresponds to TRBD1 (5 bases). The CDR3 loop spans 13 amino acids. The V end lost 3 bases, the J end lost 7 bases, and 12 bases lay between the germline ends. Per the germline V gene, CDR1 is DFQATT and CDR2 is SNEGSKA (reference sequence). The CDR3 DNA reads TGCAGTGCTAGTCGGGGGTCTGGTGAAAAACTGTTTTTT. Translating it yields CSASRGSGEKLFF.

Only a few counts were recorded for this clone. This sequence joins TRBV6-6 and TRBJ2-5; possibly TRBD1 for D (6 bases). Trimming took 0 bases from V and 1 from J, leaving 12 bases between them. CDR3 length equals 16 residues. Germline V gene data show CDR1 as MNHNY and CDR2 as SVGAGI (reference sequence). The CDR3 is CASSYSQGSPQETQYF. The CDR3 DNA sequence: TGTGCCAGCAGTTACTCACAGGGTAGCCCCCAAGAGACCCAGTACTTC.